This TCR beta chain was recorded in a study of T-cell reconstitution after alpha-beta-depleted transplantation in children. This clonotype was found many times. CDR1 and CDR2 from the germline V gene are ENHRY and SYGVKD. The CDR3 sequence is 14 residues long. V lost 10 bases, J lost 3 bases, and 8 bases stayed unmatched. Preparation of the TCRbeta library was carried out with unique molecular identifiers. TCRdb used MiXCR to reprocess the PCR reads, holding one entry per CDR3 protein. Here the sample spans roughly 100,000 distinct CDR3 sequences, 7% to 10% being singletons. This TCR derives from a human donor who donated a stem cell graft to a child with congenital amegakaryocytic thrombocytopenia. The sequencing here drew on PBMCs from the stem cell graft donor, taken from the stem cell graft. V is TRBV10-3 and J is TRBJ2-2; 7 bases agree with TRBD1. Here the CDR3 DNA reads TGTGCCACCCGTCGGGACAGAGACACCGGGGAGCTGTTTTTT. This sequence encodes CATRRDRDTGELFF.